This record covers a single T cell receptor beta chain. Libraries were prepared by immunoSEQ multiplex PCR; TCRdb keeps only in-frame clonotypes and omits some of them. The sample holds more than 7,500 clones, approximately 84% seen once. The data originate from a study of tumor-infiltrating lymphocytes in localized non-small cell lung cancer. J gave up 5 bases and V 5 bases, and 9 bases lay outside the gene matches. This CDR3 has 15 amino acids. CDR1 is SGHTA, CDR2 FQGTGA, per germline. Sequencing was carried out using uninvolved lung tissue not adjacent to the tumor. The clonotype comes from a human donor with non-small cell lung cancer. J is TRBJ1-2 and V is TRBV7-3; 9 bases are a match to TRBD1. The CDR3: CASSPGTGQPYGYTF. DNA for the CDR3: TGTGCCAGCAGCCCCGGGACAGGGCAACCTTATGGCTACACCTTC.